Here is one T cell receptor beta chain with its context. The antigen remains undetermined. The data were taken from a study of blood T cells in healthy people across ages. At the level of the study: When template switching was applied, about one barcoded beta molecule was captured per two T cells.

Study-wide results and caveats: Estimated diversity that came from one million T cells was considered an underestimate. Whereas aged donors had fewer naive CD4+ cells, long-lived donors had more of them and higher diversity.

With a J-beta primer mix and a sample-barcoded 5' primer, a second PCR ran roughly 6 to 12 cycles. TCRdb independently ran MiXCR on the 5' RACE reads; one entry per CDR3 protein. The data contain about 700,000 distinct CDR3 sequences, approximately 29% of them seen just once; the ten biggest clones take up 15%. The sample taken for sequencing was blood. This clonotype originated in an elderly woman in good health.

The CDR3 spells CASSLEPTAIGGTQYF. The CDR3 nucleotides are TGCGCCAGCAGCCTGGAGCCGACCGCCATAGGAGGGACCCAGTACTTC. The J gene is TRBJ2-7, the V gene TRBV5-1, with D possibly matching TRBD2 (5 bases). The J call may be mistaken, given a closer DNA end match to TRBJ2-5. The CDR3 sequence is 16 residues long. The germline gives CDR1 SGHRS, CDR2 YFSETQ.